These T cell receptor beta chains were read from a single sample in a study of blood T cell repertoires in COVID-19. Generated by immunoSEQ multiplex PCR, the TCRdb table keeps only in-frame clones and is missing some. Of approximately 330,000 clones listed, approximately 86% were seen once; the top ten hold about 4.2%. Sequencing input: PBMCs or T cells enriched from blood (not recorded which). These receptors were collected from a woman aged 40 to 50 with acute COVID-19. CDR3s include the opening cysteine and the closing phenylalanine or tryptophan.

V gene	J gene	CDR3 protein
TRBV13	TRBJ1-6	CASRQDRGGSPLHF
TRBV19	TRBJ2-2	CASMQGALPGELFF
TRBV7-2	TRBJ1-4	CASSLNQGALGEKLFF
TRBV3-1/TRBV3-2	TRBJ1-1	CASSYASADTEAFF
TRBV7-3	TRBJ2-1	CASSSRGTSYNEQFF
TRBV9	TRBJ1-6	CASSVGGDRVSPLHF
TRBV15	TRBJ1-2	CATSRRQGIYGYTF
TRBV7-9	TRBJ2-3	CASSLDSTGGSNTQYF
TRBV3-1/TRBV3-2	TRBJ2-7	CASSYRDRFYEQYF
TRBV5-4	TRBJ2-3	CASSLGGGTATDTQYF
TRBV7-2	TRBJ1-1	CASSLTGSLAAEAFF
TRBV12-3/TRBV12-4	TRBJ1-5	CASRQTQGQPQHF
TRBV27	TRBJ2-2	CASSSIALANTGELFF
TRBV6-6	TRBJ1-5	CASSFQGLNQPQHF
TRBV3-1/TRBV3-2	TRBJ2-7	CASSQVIGGIQSYEQYF
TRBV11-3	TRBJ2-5	CASSQGTSSTQETQYF
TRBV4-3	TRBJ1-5	CASSQDLGVSLDQPQHF
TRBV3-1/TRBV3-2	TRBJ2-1	CASSPLLAGAYNEQFF
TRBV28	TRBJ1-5	CASSLTGGNQPQHF
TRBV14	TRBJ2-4	CASSQDRRGIQYF
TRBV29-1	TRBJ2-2	CSVTGLAGNTGELFF
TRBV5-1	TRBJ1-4	CASTMEPGGQFATNEKLFF
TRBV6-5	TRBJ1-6	CASSYFSSPLHF
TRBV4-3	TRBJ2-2	CASSPLGGSANTGELFF
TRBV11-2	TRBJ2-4	CASSPFPGLNIQYF
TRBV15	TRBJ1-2	CATSRDDSNYGYTF
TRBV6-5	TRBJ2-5	CASTGQGGETQYF
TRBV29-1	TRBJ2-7	CSVDVGAPREQYF
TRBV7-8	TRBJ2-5	CASSLTGLAGAQETQYF
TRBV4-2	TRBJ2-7	CASSQVFLVSYEQYF
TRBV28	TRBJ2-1	CASLTYKNLALSSYNEQFF
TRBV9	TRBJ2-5	CASSVAPGGQETQYF
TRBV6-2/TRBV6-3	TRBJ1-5	CASSWGGTGDQPQHF
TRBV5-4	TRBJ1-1	CASSLARANTEAFF
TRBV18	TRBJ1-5	CASSPSEGNQPQHF
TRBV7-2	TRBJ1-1	CASSPTGPRTEAFF
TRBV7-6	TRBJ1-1	CASSLVGEADTEAFF
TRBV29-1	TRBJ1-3	CSAIDRGLGDTIYF
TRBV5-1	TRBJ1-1	CASSGGQGLNTEAFF
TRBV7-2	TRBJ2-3	CASSLRLAGGGDTQYF